This paragraph covers one T cell receptor (beta chain) sequence. There are 16 residues in the CDR3. J gave up 4 bases and V 0 bases, and 5 bases lay outside the gene matches. Germline lookup yields CDR1 SGHKS and CDR2 YYEKEE (reference sequence). The data originate from a study of T cell responses to AZD1222 COVID-19 vaccine. The data were produced by immunoSEQ multiplex PCR, yet TCRdb's version contains in-frame clones alone and is incomplete. The sample has about 56,000 clones; around 90% are singletons. Sequencing used peripheral blood, obtained on day 0 of AZD1222 vaccination. V is TRBV5-5 and J is TRBJ1-3, with TRBD1 identical over 9 bases. The sequence derives from an adult in good health. Written as DNA, the CDR3 is TGTGCCAGCAGCTTGGTGGGGACAGGGCTAGGAAACACCATATATTTT. Residues: CASSLVGTGLGNTIYF.